Here is one T cell receptor (beta chain) with its context. The data belong to a study of blood T cell repertoires in COVID-19. At the level of the study: The study drew acute and convalescent COVID-19 samples from the United States, Italy and Spain.

This CDR3 is 16 amino acids long. Per the germline V gene, CDR1 is SGHTA and CDR2 is FQGNSA. Trimming took off 4 bases at V and 0 bases at J, with 14 bases between the two ends. The repertoire was sequenced with immunoSEQ multiplex PCR; TCRdb's copy has only in-frame clones and lacks some. The table records approximately 220,000 clones, about 84% of them present only once. The sequence was collected from a woman older than 75 with acute or convalescent COVID-19. This sequence joins TRBV7-2 and TRBJ2-3, with D possibly TRBD1 on 6 matching bases. The specimen was peripheral blood. The chain's CDR3 is CASSWGWGQSTDTQYF. Written as DNA, the CDR3 is TGTGCCAGCAGCTGGGGGTGGGGGCAAAGCACAGATACGCAGTATTTT.